Reported below is one TCR beta chain. Its target is unknown. The sample is drawn from a study of cytomegalovirus exposure and HLA in healthy donors. Study details: A previous analysis identified more than 100 million unique TCR beta sequences derived from about 180 million T cells. Whole-study results and caveats: Most TCR sequences proved rare, with some public TCRs found in many donors. Among the CMV-associated chains, three were confirmed in vitro as specific for CMV antigens. In a later analysis, the majority of CMV-associated beta chains seemingly showed HLA restriction.

Trimming cost V 6 bases and J 2 bases; bases outside gene matches: 6. CDR3 length: 14 residues. In germline, CDR1 is WNHNN, CDR2 SYGVQD (reference sequence). The PCR had 60 Vbeta and 13 Jbeta primers. TCRdb keeps only in-frame clones here, not all; method: immunoSEQ multiplex PCR. The repertoire holds fewer than 250,000 clones, approximately 78% seen once, with 2.9% in the top ten. The TCR sequence derives from a man aged 30 to 39 in good health and CMV-seronegative. The J gene is TRBJ2-5, the V gene TRBV10-1; 7 positions match TRBD1. The sequencing sample was made of PBMCs. The CDR3 reads CASSPGQPQETQYF. CDR3 nucleotides: TGCGCCAGCAGCCCGGGACAGCCGCAAGAGACCCAGTACTTC.